This passage covers 28 T cell receptor beta chains from one sample sequenced in a study of blood T cell repertoires in COVID-19. TCRdb's copy holds only in-frame clones and misses some; the assay was immunoSEQ multiplex PCR. Of 70,000 to 75,000 clones in the sample, about nine tenths were seen once. Sample: peripheral blood. These receptors came from a woman aged 18 to 35 with acute or convalescent COVID-19.

V and J are TRBV11-2 and TRBJ1-1; D unclear. V gave up 5 bases and J gave up 0 bases, with 16 bases separating them. This CDR3 is 16 amino acids long. CDR1 and CDR2 (germline): SGHAT, FQNNGV. CDR3 DNA sequence: TGTGCCAGCAGCAACCGCCGAGGGCCCATGAACACTGAAGCTTTCTTT. It encodes CASSNRRGPMNTEAFF.

The gene calls are TRBV9 and TRBJ1-1; D might be TRBD1 (6 bases). There are 15 residues in the CDR3. Germline loops: CDR1 SGDLS, CDR2 YYNGEE. The germline V and J ends were trimmed by 4 bases and 4 bases, with 17 bases remaining between them. The CDR3 spells CASSPQQVRGTEAFF. The CDR3 region has the DNA TGTGCCAGCAGCCCACAACAGGTCAGGGGCACTGAAGCTTTCTTT.

The V call is TRBV6-6, the J call TRBJ1-5; 8 bases are shared with TRBD1. In germline, CDR1 is MNHNY, CDR2 SVGAGI (reference sequence). The CDR3 loop spans 13 amino acids. Trimming at V came to 8 bases and at J to 8 bases, leaving 8 bases not matched to a gene. CDR3 sequence: CASSGQGPEPQHF. CDR3 nucleotide sequence: TGTGCCAGCTCCGGACAGGGACCAGAGCCCCAGCATTTT.

The V call is TRBV7-9, the J call TRBJ2-7; TRBD1 is a possible D gene (5 bases). The CDR3 runs 14 residues. Trimming took 2 bases from V and 0 from J, leaving 8 bases between them. The germline CDR1 and CDR2 sequences are SEHNR and FQNEAQ (reference sequence). CDR3 in amino acids: CASSLQGNSYEQYF. The CDR3 nucleotides read TGTGCCAGCAGCTTACAGGGTAACTCCTACGAGCAGTACTTC.

The V and J genes are TRBV5-1 and TRBJ2-7, with a possible D match to TRBD2 (6 bases). The CDR3 spans 12 residues. Germline assignment: CDR1 SGHRS and CDR2 YFSETQ. The ends were cut back, 3 bases at V and 6 bases at J, with 10 bases in the middle. The CDR3 DNA reads TGCGCCAGCAGCTCGACTAGTTCCGAGCAGTACTTC. Residues: CASSSTSSEQYF.

This clone was seen once. This sequence joins TRBV19 and TRBJ2-3; TRBD1 matches 10 bases. With V trimmed by 7 bases and J by 4 bases, 5 bases remained unmatched. Germline CDR1 LNHDA, CDR2 SQIVND (reference sequence). The length of the CDR3 is 14 residues. CDR3 amino acids: CASTGQGGADTQYF. The CDR3 DNA reads as TGTGCCAGTACCGGACAGGGGGGGGCAGATACGCAGTATTTT.

The chain links TRBV6-2 or TRBV6-3 to TRBJ2-2, with a tentative D call TRBD1 (5 bases). V was trimmed by 5 bases and J by 6 bases, leaving 10 bases between them. The germline V gene has CDR1 MNHEY and CDR2 SVGEGT. This CDR3 has 13 amino acids. For the CDR3, the DNA is TGTGCCAGCAGTAGGGGTGGGGCCGGGGAGCTGTTTTTT. This translates into CASSRGGAGELFF.

The V gene is TRBV7-9, the J gene TRBJ2-1, with D unclear. Trimming took 1 base from V and 4 from J, leaving 5 bases between them. The germline V gene encodes CDR1 SEHNR and CDR2 FQNEAQ (reference sequence). The CDR3 is made up of 13 amino acids. The CDR3, as DNA: TGTGCCAGCAGCTTAGGAACTTACAATGAGCAGTTCTTC. Its translation is CASSLGTYNEQFF.

The genes are TRBV27 and TRBJ1-3, with TRBD1 matching over 8 bases. The ends lost 4 bases at V and 8 bases at J; junction bases unmatched: 4. The germline V gene has CDR1 MNHEY and CDR2 SMNVEV (reference sequence). CDR3 length: 13 residues. CDR3 sequence: CASSSNRGDTIYF. The CDR3 bases are TGTGCCAGCAGTTCGAACAGGGGGGACACCATATATTTT.

The rearrangement joins TRBV6-5 to TRBJ2-1; 15 bases map to TRBD2. Germline assignment: CDR1 MNHEY and CDR2 SVGAGI. The CDR3 spans 15 residues. J was trimmed by 5 bases and V by 8 bases; bases with no gene match: 4. The CDR3 region has the DNA TGTGCCAGCCGGAGGACTAGCGGGGGGGACAATGAGCAGTTCTTC. This translates into CASRRTSGGDNEQFF.

This rearrangement joins TRBV10-3 to TRBJ2-7, with 11 bases that match TRBD2. This CDR3 is built from 14 residues. The V segment lost 2 bases and the J segment 3 bases; nucleotides outside the gene matches: 0. Germline CDR1 is ENHRY and CDR2 is SYGVKD. The CDR3 reads CAISETSGSYEQYF. CDR3 nucleotide sequence: TGTGCCATCAGTGAGACTAGCGGGAGCTACGAGCAGTACTTC.

J is TRBJ2-1 and V is TRBV6-5; maybe TRBD2 (5 bases). Trimming took 6 bases from V and 0 from J, leaving 12 bases between them. CDR1 is MNHEY and CDR2 is SVGAGI in the germline V gene. CDR3 length: 15 residues. As DNA, the CDR3 is TGTGCCAGCAGAGAGCGGAGGAGCTCCTACAATGAGCAGTTCTTC. This codes for CASRERRSSYNEQFF.

This rearrangement joins TRBV6-5 to TRBJ1-2; 7 nucleotides line up with TRBD1. The CDR3 is made up of 14 amino acids. CDR1 and CDR2 from the germline V gene are MNHEY and SVGAGI. J was trimmed by 5 bases and V by 7 bases; bases with no gene match: 10. The CDR3 DNA is TGTGCCAGCACCCAACAGGGGCGAGAGTATGGCTACACCTTC. It codes for CASTQQGREYGYTF.

This clone was recorded only once. This chain's CDR3 is CASLGISGRANEQFF. In DNA, the CDR3 is TGTGCCAGCTTGGGTATAAGCGGGAGGGCCAATGAGCAGTTCTTC. This chain connects TRBV28 to TRBJ2-1; 10 bases are shared with TRBD2. The J segment lost 6 bases and the V segment lost 8 bases, leaving 10 bases of the junction unmatched. Germline V gives CDR1 MDHEN, CDR2 SYDVKM. The CDR3 spans 15 residues.

V gene TRBV5-1 combines with J gene TRBJ1-4; 7 bases map to TRBD1. The CDR3 is 16 residues long. The germline V gene encodes CDR1 SGHRS and CDR2 YFSETQ. Trimming took 0 bases from V and 2 from J; bases not matched to a gene: 4. DNA of the CDR3: TGCGCCAGCAGCTTGGGTCCAGGGGGTACTAATGAAAAACTGTTTTTT. This sequence encodes CASSLGPGGTNEKLFF.

V gene TRBV9 combines with J gene TRBJ1-4; maybe TRBD1 (5 bases). V was trimmed by 4 bases and J by 5 bases, leaving 24 bases between them. Germline loops: CDR1 SGDLS, CDR2 YYNGEE. The CDR3 is 18 residues long. CDR3 coding DNA: TGTGCCAGCAGCTCCCGGGGGGGACCGGGCGGATCAAATGAAAAACTGTTTTTT. Its protein product is CASSSRGGPGGSNEKLFF.

The chain carries TRBV6-5 and TRBJ1-1, with D hard to call. Trimming removed 6 bases from V and 2 bases from J, with 4 bases in between. Germline CDR1 and CDR2: MNHEY and SVGAGI. The CDR3 length is 11 residues. CDR3 sequence reads: CASRTNTEAFF. CDR3 in DNA: TGTGCCAGCAGAACAAACACTGAAGCTTTCTTT.

The V call is TRBV6-5, the J call TRBJ1-2; D gene uncertain. Per germline, CDR1 MNHEY and CDR2 SVGAGI. The CDR3 extends over 13 amino acids. V lost 8 bases, J lost 6 bases, and 16 bases lay in between. DNA for the CDR3: TGTGCCAGCTCTCCCGGGAGCCGTCATGGCTACACCTTC. Amino acid sequence: CASSPGSRHGYTF.

This clone was counted once. The V gene is TRBV6-2 or TRBV6-3, the J gene TRBJ2-1, with 8 nucleotides matching TRBD2. The germline V gene encodes CDR1 MNHEY and CDR2 SVGEGT. The CDR3 is made up of 16 amino acids. The junction had 9 bases not matched to a gene; V was cut back by 2 bases and J by 6 bases. CDR3 nucleotides: TGTGCCAGCAGTTACGGGTCACTAGCGGCGGGCAATGAGCAGTTCTTC. Protein product: CASSYGSLAAGNEQFF.

The chain joins TRBV30 to TRBJ1-2; D is perhaps TRBD1 (5 bases). CDR1 is GTSNPN and CDR2 is SVGIG in the germline V gene (reference sequence). The length of the CDR3 is 12 residues. Trimming stripped 0 bases from V and 8 bases from J, with 10 bases between. DNA of the CDR3: TGTGCCTGGAGTGTACTGGACAACGGCTACACCTTC. Translating gives CAWSVLDNGYTF.

This chain's CDR3 is CSALEGFEAFF. For the CDR3, the DNA is TGCAGTGCTCTAGAGGGTTTTGAAGCTTTCTTT. V is TRBV20-1 and J is TRBJ1-1, with D hard to call. Trimming cost V 5 bases and J 7 bases, with 11 bases left between them. Germline V gene lookup returns CDR1 DFQATT and CDR2 SNEGSKA (reference sequence). The CDR3 has 11 amino acids.

The chain combines TRBV10-1 with TRBJ2-3; D is perhaps TRBD2 (6 bases). This CDR3 has 16 amino acids. CDR1 WNHNN and CDR2 SYGVQD come from the germline V gene (reference sequence). The V end lost 2 bases, the J end lost 4 bases, and 16 bases lay between the germline ends. The CDR3 spells CASSERYGGDSDTQYF. The CDR3 DNA is TGCGCCAGCAGTGAGCGGTATGGAGGGGATTCAGATACGCAGTATTTT.

The chain has TRBV15 and TRBJ1-1; no clear D gene. The V end lost 0 bases, the J end lost 4 bases, and 21 bases lay between the germline ends. Germline-derived CDR1 and CDR2 are LNHNV and YYDKDF (reference sequence). The CDR3 runs 18 residues. In DNA, the CDR3 is TGTGCCACCAGCAGAGAAGTTAGGACTTCCTTTTGGGGCACTGAAGCTTTCTTT. Amino acids: CATSREVRTSFWGTEAFF.

V usage is TRBV7-8 and J usage is TRBJ1-5; a possible D gene is TRBD1 (6 bases). The V and J ends lost 5 bases and 5 bases respectively, with 10 bases between them. The CDR3 extends over 13 amino acids. Germline CDR1 and CDR2: SGHVS and FQNEAQ. The DNA for the CDR3 is TGTGCCAGCAGCAAGGGGGTAGATCAGCCCCAGCATTTT. It is translated as CASSKGVDQPQHF.

V gene TRBV6-4 combines with J gene TRBJ2-1, with 11 bases fitting TRBD2. The length of the CDR3 is 15 residues. J lost 6 bases, V lost 3 bases, and 4 bases had no gene match. Germline CDR1 is MRHNA and CDR2 is SNTAGT. The CDR3 DNA reads as TGTGCCAGCAGTGAACTAGCGGGAGTGCCCAATGAGCAGTTCTTC. Protein sequence: CASSELAGVPNEQFF.

The CDR3 bases are TGTGCCAGTTCCGAGGGAGGGGTGAGTGGCGGCTACACCTTC. Amino acids: CASSEGGVSGGYTF. This chain joins TRBV19 and TRBJ1-2; maybe TRBD1 (5 bases). There are 14 residues in the CDR3. V was pared by 8 bases and J by 8 bases, with 21 bases between. The germline CDR1 and CDR2 sequences are LNHDA and SQIVND (reference sequence).

The chain employs TRBV11-2 and TRBJ1-4; D gene uncertain. The CDR3 sequence is 16 residues long. The V end lost 5 bases, the J end lost 3 bases, and 16 bases lay between the germline ends. Germline CDR1 is SGHAT and CDR2 is FQNNGV. This CDR3 reads CASSQTTGGANEKLFF. In nucleotides, the CDR3 is TGTGCCAGCAGCCAGACGACCGGCGGGGCTAATGAAAAACTGTTTTTT.

This rearrangement joins TRBV13 to TRBJ2-3, with TRBD1 matching over 9 bases. The germline V gene has CDR1 PRHDT and CDR2 FYEKMQ (reference sequence). CDR3 size: 16 residues. Losses at the gene ends were 4 bases for V and 2 bases for J; bases not matched to a gene: 7. The CDR3 protein is CASSSGQGRLTDTQYF. The CDR3, as DNA: TGTGCCAGCAGCTCCGGACAGGGGCGACTCACAGATACGCAGTATTTT.